The 29 T cell receptor beta chains presented below share a single source sample, sequenced in a study of shared clonotypes between healthy human individuals (dated by TCRdb to the early 2020s). Receptor amplification or capture employed the immunoSEQ multiplex PCR assay. This immuneACCESS table, as held by TCRdb, lists in-frame sequences with V and J called but not all clones. Of the missing ones, under half trace to an unresolved V gene in checked studies; the others have no known cause. The table for this sample lists roughly 1,100,000 clones; 65% to 80% of them were counted only once. Approximately 1.5% of the sample rests with the top ten. The material sequenced was memory CD4+ T cells sorted from blood. Read against the paper, the sample's cell subset or site label means: CD45RA-negative fraction. The receptors shown here come from a man aged 18 to 29 in good health.

CDR3 region: CATSIQGGTDTQYF. CDR3 DNA: TGTGCCACCAGCATACAAGGAGGCACAGATACGCAGTATTTT. The chain employs TRBV15 and TRBJ2-3; no definite D call. The CDR3 contains 14 residues. Germline CDR1 LNHNV, CDR2 YYDKDF (reference sequence). Trimming stripped 4 bases from V and 1 base from J, with 9 bases between.

This clone was seen more than once but under ten times. This chain links TRBV7-8 with TRBJ2-2; no firm D call. The length of the CDR3 is 18 residues. CDR1 SGHVS and CDR2 FQNEAQ come from the germline V gene. V was clipped by 5 bases and J by 2 bases, with 21 bases between them. The DNA for the CDR3 is TGTGCCAGCAGCGTACCTAGGTCTAAAAGCCGAAACACCGGGGAGCTGTTTTTT. Translation gives CASSVPRSKSRNTGELFF.

The chain uses TRBV7-2 and TRBJ2-7; 9 nucleotides align to TRBD1. Germline trimming cut 5 bases from V and 3 bases from J; bases unmatched to any gene: 8. CDR1 is SGHTA and CDR2 is FQGNSA in the germline V gene. The CDR3 has 15 residues. The CDR3 DNA sequence: TGTGCCAGCAGCCCCTATTGGGGACAGGGCTACGAGCAGTACTTC. Its protein product is CASSPYWGQGYEQYF.

This clone was seen only a few times. CDR3 sequence reads: CASSVRGLNTGELFF. The CDR3 coding sequence is TGTGCCAGCAGTGTAAGGGGATTGAACACCGGGGAGCTGTTTTTT. The chain uses TRBV2 and TRBJ2-2; weak D call: TRBD1 (5 bases). Germline V CDR1 and CDR2: SNHLY, FYNNEI. The CDR3 sequence is 15 residues long. Trimming removed 4 bases at V and 1 base at J, with 10 bases between.

This clone was observed a single time. The chain couples TRBV28 to TRBJ2-3, with D perhaps assigned TRBD1 or TRBD2 (5 bases each). The CDR3 totals 14 residues. Deletions cut 7 bases from V and 4 bases from J, with 15 bases between. In germline, CDR1 is MDHEN, CDR2 SYDVKM. The CDR3 region is CASNRDPVADTQYF. CDR3 bases: TGTGCCAGCAACCGGGACCCCGTCGCAGATACGCAGTATTTT. Together with reference TRBV28 and TRBJ2-3, the CDR3 gives the full variable domain: DVKVTQSSRYLVKRTGEKVFLECVQDMDHENMFWYRQDPGLGLRLIYFSYDVKMKEKGDIPEGYSVSREKKERFSLILESASTNQTSMYLCASNRDPVADTQYFGPGTRLTVL.

V gene TRBV5-5 combines with J gene TRBJ2-5, with a tentative D call TRBD2 (6 bases). Trimming cost V 4 bases and J 1 base, with 11 bases left between them. The CDR3 sequence is 14 residues long. CDR1 and CDR2 (germline): SGHKS, YYEKEE (reference sequence). This CDR3 is CASSLRDFQETQYF. CDR3 nucleotides: TGTGCCAGCAGCCTGCGGGACTTCCAAGAGACCCAGTACTTC.

This clone was detected many times. The sample holds other DNA sequences that translate to the same CDR3. The rearrangement links TRBV30 to TRBJ1-1, with D perhaps matching TRBD1 (5 bases). Germline V CDR1 and CDR2: GTSNPN, SVGIG (reference sequence). V was trimmed by 0 bases and J by 1 base, leaving 6 bases between them. This CDR3 contains 13 residues. In DNA form, the CDR3 reads TGTGCCTGGAGTGTACAGGAGAACACTGAAGCTTTCTTT. This encodes CAWSVQENTEAFF.

The rearrangement links TRBV5-4 to TRBJ2-1, with TRBD1 matching 7 bases. V shed 4 bases, J shed 10 bases, and the junction held 17 bases outside the gene matches. The CDR3 totals 16 residues. Looked up from germline, CDR1 is SGHNT and CDR2 is YYREEE (reference sequence). CDR3 nucleotide sequence: TGTGCCAGCAGCCGCGGCCGGGACAGCCGGGATGGGGAGCAGTTCTTC. It yields the protein CASSRGRDSRDGEQFF.

V is TRBV5-6 and J is TRBJ1-3; no definite D call. Germline V gene sequence: CDR1 SGHDT, CDR2 YYEEEE. CDR3 length: 15 residues. V lost 0 bases and J 0 bases, leaving 7 bases between the germline ends. CDR3 bases: TGTGCCAGCAGCTTGGAGATAAGCTCTGGAAACACCATATATTTT. Residues: CASSLEISSGNTIYF.

The V and J genes are TRBV5-1 and TRBJ2-5; 7 positions agree with TRBD2. The CDR3 extends over 16 amino acids. V dropped 0 bases and J dropped 4; count of bases not matched to a gene: 9. CDR1 SGHRS and CDR2 YFSETQ come from the germline V gene. The CDR3 spells CASSLGGTSVTETQYF. The CDR3 region has the DNA TGCGCCAGCAGCTTGGGGGGTACTAGCGTAACAGAGACCCAGTACTTC.

This clone was detected only a few times. The chain links TRBV10-3 to TRBJ1-2, with D possibly TRBD1 on 6 matching bases. In germline, CDR1 is ENHRY, CDR2 SYGVKD. CDR3 length equals 14 residues. V was clipped by 6 bases and J by 6 bases, with 17 bases between them. As DNA, the CDR3 is TGTGCCATCAGAGTGGGGCAGGGGTACAATGGCTACACCTTC. This translates into CAIRVGQGYNGYTF.

The chain uses TRBV18 and TRBJ1-1; the D gene is possibly TRBD1 (5 bases). Trimming stripped 7 bases from V and 4 bases from J, with 13 bases between. Germline V gives CDR1 KGHSH, CDR2 LQKENI. The CDR3 contains 13 residues. CDR3 nucleotide sequence: TGTGCCAGCTTGAGGGACGGAGTCACTGAAGCTTTCTTT. Residues: CASLRDGVTEAFF.

The chain joins TRBV11-2 to TRBJ2-2; no clear D. Trimming stripped 0 bases from V and 4 bases from J, with 3 bases between. The CDR3 runs to 13 residues. From germline, CDR1 is SGHAT and CDR2 FQNNGV. CDR3 sequence: CASSLDATGELFF. In DNA, the CDR3 is TGTGCCAGCAGCTTAGACGCCACCGGGGAGCTGTTTTTT. Supplemented by reference TRBV11-2 and TRBJ2-2, the full variable domain reads EAGVAQSPRYKIIEKRQSVAFWCNPISGHATLYWYQQILGQGPKLLIQFQNNGVVDDSQLPKDRFSAERLKGVDSTLKIQPAKLEDSAVYLCASSLDATGELFFGEGSRLTVL.

CDR3 protein: CASSARQGTINNQPQHF. The CDR3 DNA reads TGTGCCAGCAGTGCCAGACAGGGGACGATTAATAATCAGCCCCAGCATTTT. The V call is TRBV6-1, the J call TRBJ1-5; 8 bases are shared with TRBD1. The CDR3 spans 17 residues. The V gene's germline CDR1 is MNHNS and CDR2 SASEGT. The V segment lost 4 bases and the J segment 4 bases; nucleotides outside the gene matches: 12.

This clone was picked up a small number of times. The CDR3 loop reads CASSPEPGQGARAFF. The CDR3 bases are TGTGCCAGCAGCCCCGAACCGGGACAGGGGGCCAGAGCTTTCTTT. V gene TRBV9 combines with J gene TRBJ1-1; 12 bases line up with TRBD1. With 4 bases clipped from V and 10 bases from J, the junction kept 11 bases outside the gene matches. The CDR3 is made up of 15 amino acids. Germline assignment: CDR1 SGDLS and CDR2 YYNGEE. The whole variable domain, filled in from reference TRBV9 and TRBJ1-1, reads DSGVTQTPKHLITATGQRVTLRCSPRSGDLSVYWYQQSLDQGLQFLIQYYNGEERAKGNILERFSAQQFPDLHSELNLSSLELGDSALYFCASSPEPGQGARAFFGQGTRLTVV.

This clone was detected once. The rearrangement uses TRBV4-3 and TRBJ2-2; 10 nucleotides line up with TRBD2. The CDR3 extends over 17 amino acids. CDR1 is LGHNA, CDR2 YSLEER, per germline. V lost 0 bases and J lost 6; bases outside the gene matches: 7. CDR3 amino acids: CASSQESSGSFAGELFF. DNA of the CDR3: TGCGCCAGCAGCCAAGAGTCTAGCGGGAGCTTCGCCGGGGAGCTGTTTTTT.

This rearrangement joins TRBV25-1 to TRBJ2-1; 7 nucleotides line up with TRBD2. Looked up from germline, CDR1 is MGHDK and CDR2 is SYGVNS. V shed 4 bases and J 10 bases; nucleotides not matched to a gene: 1. The CDR3 consists of 11 residues. The CDR3 nucleotides are TGTGCCAGCAGTGGCGGGGGAGAGCAGTTCTTC. This encodes CASSGGGEQFF.

The chain carries TRBV10-3 and TRBJ2-3; 8 bases line up with TRBD2. Germline loops: CDR1 ENHRY, CDR2 SYGVKD. The CDR3 runs to 15 residues. After removal of 4 bases from V and 2 bases from J, the junction contained 5 bases not matched to a gene. This CDR3 is CAISVGGAYTDTQYF. The CDR3 bases are TGTGCCATCAGTGTCGGGGGGGCCTACACAGATACGCAGTATTTT.

V usage is TRBV9 and J usage is TRBJ2-7; D is perhaps TRBD2 (5 bases). V lost 0 bases and J 4 bases, leaving 17 bases between the germline ends. Germline V gene data show CDR1 as SGDLS and CDR2 as YYNGEE. The CDR3 consists of 16 residues. The chain's CDR3 is CASSVGPTEAGYEQYF. The CDR3 DNA follows: TGTGCCAGCAGCGTAGGGCCTACGGAGGCTGGTTACGAGCAGTACTTC. Using reference TRBV9 and TRBJ2-7 for the parts outside the CDR3, the full variable domain is DSGVTQTPKHLITATGQRVTLRCSPRSGDLSVYWYQQSLDQGLQFLIQYYNGEERAKGNILERFSAQQFPDLHSELNLSSLELGDSALYFCASSVGPTEAGYEQYFGPGTRLTVT.

This chain joins TRBV7-2 and TRBJ2-5; D not certain. The CDR3 length is 15 residues. V lost 0 bases and J 5 bases, leaving 13 bases between the germline ends. Germline loops: CDR1 SGHTA, CDR2 FQGNSA. CDR3 residues: CASSLAGRNGETQYF. DNA for the CDR3: TGTGCCAGCAGCTTAGCCGGACGCAATGGGGAGACCCAGTACTTC. The variable domain in full, completed from reference TRBV7-2 and TRBJ2-5, reads GAGVSQSPSNKVTEKGKDVELRCDPISGHTALYWYRQSLGQGLEFLIYFQGNSAPDKSGLPSDRFSAERTGGSVSTLTIQRTQQEDSAVYLCASSLAGRNGETQYFGPGTRLLVL.

This chain connects TRBV7-8 to TRBJ2-7, with TRBD1 as a possible D gene (5 bases). CDR1 is SGHVS, CDR2 FQNEAQ, per germline. The ends were cut back, 1 base at V and 3 bases at J, with 13 bases in the middle. The CDR3 is 15 amino acids. CDR3 in amino acids: CASSLDRFFVYEQYF. The CDR3 coding sequence is TGTGCCAGCAGCTTAGACAGGTTTTTCGTCTACGAGCAGTACTTC.

The chain links TRBV18 to TRBJ2-3; no firm D call. The CDR3 has 13 amino acids. Germline CDR1 KGHSH, CDR2 LQKENI. The germline V and J ends were trimmed by 5 bases and 1 base, with 7 bases remaining between them. CDR3 sequence: CASSVSGTDTQYF. CDR3 DNA sequence: TGTGCCAGCTCAGTCTCGGGCACAGATACGCAGTATTTT.

This chain connects TRBV7-3 to TRBJ2-4; maybe TRBD2 (6 bases). The V end lost 5 bases, the J end lost 0 bases, and 14 bases lay between the germline ends. The CDR3 runs to 16 residues. CDR1 SGHTA and CDR2 FQGTGA come from the germline V gene. The CDR3 DNA reads as TGTGCCAGCAGCCCAGAACGGGGAGGAGCCAAAAACATTCAGTACTTC. This codes for CASSPERGGAKNIQYF.

About this clone: Possible read error: a much larger clone is one base away. Other DNA sequences in the same sample also yield this CDR3. The chain couples TRBV11-2 to TRBJ2-5; perhaps TRBD1 as D (6 bases). Trimming cost V 2 bases and J 5 bases, with 6 bases left between them. The CDR3 extends over 12 amino acids. Germline lookup yields CDR1 SGHAT and CDR2 FQNNGV. As DNA, the CDR3 is TGTGCCAGCAGCTTAAGGGGGGAGACCCAGTACTTC. Amino acid sequence: CASSLRGETQYF.

The CDR3 loop is CASSPTSGGIAQYF. As DNA, the CDR3 is TGTGCCAGCAGTCCAACTAGCGGGGGTATTGCGCAGTATTTT. This chain links TRBV6-6 with TRBJ2-3; 11 bases agree with TRBD2. The germline V gene encodes CDR1 MNHNY and CDR2 SVGAGI (reference sequence). The CDR3 sequence is 14 residues long. Trimming took 5 bases from V and 10 from J; bases not matched to a gene: 8.

The gene calls are TRBV2 and TRBJ2-7; no clear D. The V gene's germline CDR1 is SNHLY and CDR2 FYNNEI. The CDR3 length is 12 residues. The V end was cut by 5 bases, the J end by 3 bases, with 8 bases between. In DNA, the CDR3 is TGTGCCAGCAGTCTGGTAGGCTACGAGCAGTACTTC. Translating it yields CASSLVGYEQYF.

The rearrangement links TRBV11-1 to TRBJ2-5, with no clear D. The CDR3 covers 14 residues. Deletions cut 7 bases from V and 7 bases from J, with 19 bases between. The germline gives CDR1 SGHAT, CDR2 FQDESV (reference sequence). The DNA of the CDR3 is TGTGCCAGCATCAAAGGAACAGTTGATGGGACCCAGTACTTC. Protein sequence: CASIKGTVDGTQYF.

This clone has just one count. The V and J genes are TRBV18 and TRBJ1-5; a weak D match, TRBD1 (5 bases). The V end lost 8 bases, the J end lost 6 bases, and 17 bases lay between the germline ends. CDR1 is KGHSH and CDR2 is LQKENI in the germline V gene. This CDR3 is 14 amino acids long. Here the CDR3 DNA reads TGTGCCAGCGCCCCCTCAGGAGGGGCTCAGCCCCAGCATTTT. It specifies CASAPSGGAQPQHF. Looking up the rest from reference TRBV18 and TRBJ1-5 gives the full variable domain: NAGVMQNPRHLVRRRGQEARLRCSPMKGHSHVYWYRQLPEEGLKFMVYLQKENIIDESGMPKERFSAEFPKEGPSILRIQQVVRGDSAAYFCASAPSGGAQPQHFGDGTRLSIL.

V is TRBV6-1 and J is TRBJ2-7; 8 bases fit TRBD1. This CDR3 is built from 15 residues. Trimming cost V 6 bases and J 0 bases; bases outside gene matches: 7. Germline lookup yields CDR1 MNHNS and CDR2 SASEGT. CDR3 sequence reads: CASSSPGQVSYEQYF. The CDR3 DNA is TGTGCCAGCAGCTCCCCGGGACAGGTCTCCTACGAGCAGTACTTC.